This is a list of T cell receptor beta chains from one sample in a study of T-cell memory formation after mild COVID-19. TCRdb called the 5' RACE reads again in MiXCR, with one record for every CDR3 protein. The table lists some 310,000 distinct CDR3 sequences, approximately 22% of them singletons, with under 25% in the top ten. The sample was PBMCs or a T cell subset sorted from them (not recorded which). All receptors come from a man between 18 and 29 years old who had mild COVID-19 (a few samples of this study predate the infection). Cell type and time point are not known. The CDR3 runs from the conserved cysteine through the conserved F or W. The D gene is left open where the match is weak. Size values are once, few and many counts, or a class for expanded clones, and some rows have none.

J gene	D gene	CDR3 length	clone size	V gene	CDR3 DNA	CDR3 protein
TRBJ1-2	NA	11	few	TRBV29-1	TGCAGCGTTGTTGTCAACTATGGCTACACCTTC	CSVVVNYGYTF
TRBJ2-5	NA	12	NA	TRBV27	TGTGCCAGCAAAGGACCCCAAGAGACCCAGTACTTC	CASKGPQETQYF
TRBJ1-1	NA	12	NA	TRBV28	TGTGCCAGCAGTTTCCACAGCTTAGGAGCTTTCTTT	CASSFHSLGAFF
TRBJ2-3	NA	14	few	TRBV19	TGTGCCAGTAGTCCCCCCGGCCTGAGAGATACGCAGTATTTT	CASSPPGLRDTQYF
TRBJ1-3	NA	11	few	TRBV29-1	TGCAGCGGGGGAAGGGGAAACACCATATATTTT	CSGGRGNTIYF
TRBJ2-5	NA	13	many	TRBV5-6	TGTGCCAGCAGCTTGGGTGACGCCATATCCCAGTACTTC	CASSLGDAISQYF
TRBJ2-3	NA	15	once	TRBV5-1	TGCGCCAGCAGCTTGGGACAGGGGAGGGCAGATACGCAGTATTTT	CASSLGQGRADTQYF
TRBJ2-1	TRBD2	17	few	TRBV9	TGTGCCAGCAGCGTAGGCGGACTAGCGGGGGGGTACAATGAGCAGTTCTTC	CASSVGGLAGGYNEQFF
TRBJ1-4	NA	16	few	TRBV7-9	TGTGCCAGCAGCTTAGTGGGGACCGGAACTAATGAAAAACTGTTTTTT	CASSLVGTGTNEKLFF
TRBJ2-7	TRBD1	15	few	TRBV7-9	TGTGCCAGCAGCTTACCCAGGGGGACAGGATACGAGCAGTACTTC	CASSLPRGTGYEQYF
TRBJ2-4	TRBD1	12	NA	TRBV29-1	TGCAGCGGACGGGACAGGGTCGACATTCAGTACTTC	CSGRDRVDIQYF
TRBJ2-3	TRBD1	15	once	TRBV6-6	TGTGCCAGCAGTACCGGACAGGGGAGGGCAGATACGCAGTATTTT	CASSTGQGRADTQYF
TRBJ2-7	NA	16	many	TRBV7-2	TGTGCCAGCAGCATCTATGCGGGACAGTGGGACTACGAGCAGTACTTC	CASSIYAGQWDYEQYF
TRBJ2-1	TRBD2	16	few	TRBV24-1	TGTGCCACCAGTGACCCGCGGCGGGGGGATGACAATGAGCAGTTCTTC	CATSDPRRGDDNEQFF
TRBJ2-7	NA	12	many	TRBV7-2	TGTGCCAGCAGCTTCGCAGGCTACGAGCAGTACTTC	CASSFAGYEQYF
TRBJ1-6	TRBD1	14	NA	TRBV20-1	TGCAGTGCGGTCGGACAGGGAAGAGGCTCACCCCTCCACTTT	CSAVGQGRGSPLHF
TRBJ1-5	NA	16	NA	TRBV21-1	TGTGCCAGCAGCGCCACGGGGAAAGAAAGCAATCAGCCCCAGCATTTT	CASSATGKESNQPQHF
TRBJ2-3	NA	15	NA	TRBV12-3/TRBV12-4	TGTGCCAGCACCCCTTGGGGTGATTTCGGGGATACGCAGTATTTT	CASTPWGDFGDTQYF
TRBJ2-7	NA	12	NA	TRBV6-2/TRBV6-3	TGTGCCAGCAGGAAGAGCTCCTACGAGCAGTACTTC	CASRKSSYEQYF
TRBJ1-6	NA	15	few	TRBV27	TGTGCCAGCAGTTTTGCTGGACTGGATAATTCACCCCTCCACTTT	CASSFAGLDNSPLHF
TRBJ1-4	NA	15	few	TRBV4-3	TGCGCCAGCAGCCAAGTAGTCAGGGGAGGGGAAAAACTGTTTTTT	CASSQVVRGGEKLFF
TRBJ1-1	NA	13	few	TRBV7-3	TGTGCCAGCAGCAACGCGGAAGGTACTGAAGCTTTCTTT	CASSNAEGTEAFF
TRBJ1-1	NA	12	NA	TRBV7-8	TGTGCCAGCAGCGCGTCCCCCACTGAAGCTTTCTTT	CASSASPTEAFF
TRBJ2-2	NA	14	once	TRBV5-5	TGTGCCAGCAGCTCGGTCGATCTCACCGGGGAGCTGTTTTTT	CASSSVDLTGELFF
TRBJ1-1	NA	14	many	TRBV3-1	TGTGCCAGCAGCCAGGTGTTATCGAACACTGAAGCTTTCTTT	CASSQVLSNTEAFF
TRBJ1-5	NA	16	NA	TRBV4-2	TGTGCCAGCAGCCATATAGGGTTCGGTGGCAATCAGCCCCAGCATTTT	CASSHIGFGGNQPQHF
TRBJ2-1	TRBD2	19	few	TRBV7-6	TGTGCCAGCAGAACCCTGGGACTAGCGGGGAATGATAGGAGCAATGAGCAGTTCTTC	CASRTLGLAGNDRSNEQFF